A single sample is the source of the 20 T cell receptor beta chains below, sequenced in a study of radiation and T cells in renal cell carcinoma. Sequenced by immunoSEQ multiplex PCR; TCRdb stores in-frame clones only, minus some. This table holds about 95,000 clones, 65% to 90% found once. Time point indicated: baseline pretreatment blood. The treatment is: 15 Gy SBRT to primary tumor, nephrectomy 4 weeks later. Sequencing was performed on blood, taken from a patient whose treatment included radiotherapy and nephrectomy. Every receptor here comes from a man aged 45-60 years with renal cell carcinoma.

V gene TRBV6-6 combines with J gene TRBJ1-4; D is undetermined. V was shortened by 7 bases and J by 7 bases, with 10 bases between the two germline ends. Germline CDR1 MNHNY, CDR2 SVGAGI (reference sequence). The CDR3 has 12 residues. The CDR3 DNA reads TGTGCCAGCACGGGTGTCGGTGAAAAACTGTTTTTT. It is translated as CASTGVGEKLFF.

This chain uses TRBV28 with TRBJ1-2; TRBD1 aligns across 7 bases. The germline V gene has CDR1 MDHEN and CDR2 SYDVKM. V was clipped by 4 bases and J by 7 bases; unmatched bases: 18. This CDR3 is 17 amino acids long. The CDR3 DNA follows: TGTGCCAGCAGTTGGACAGGTGGGGGCCCTGCCCTAGGTGGCTACACCTTC. This codes for CASSWTGGGPALGGYTF.

The gene calls are TRBV2 and TRBJ1-2, with TRBD1 matching 8 bases. This CDR3 has 14 residues. Trimming at V came to 4 bases and at J to 8 bases, leaving 9 bases not matched to a gene. The germline V gene has CDR1 SNHLY and CDR2 FYNNEI. The CDR3 DNA reads TGTGCCAGCAGTGGACAGGGGAATACTTGGGGCTACACCTTC. Encoded protein: CASSGQGNTWGYTF. Using reference TRBV2 and TRBJ1-2 for the parts outside the CDR3, the full variable domain is EPEVTQTPSHQVTQMGQEVILRCVPISNHLYFYWYRQILGQKVEFLVSFYNNEISEKSEIFDDQFSVERPDGSNFTLKIRSTKLEDSAMYFCASSGQGNTWGYTFGSGTRLTVV.

DNA of the CDR3: TGTGCCAGCTCACCACTAGCGGGGGGTTCGTACAATGAGCAGTTCTTC. This gives the protein CASSPLAGGSYNEQFF. The rearrangement uses TRBV18 and TRBJ2-1; 10 positions agree with TRBD2. This CDR3 comprises 16 residues. V lost 1 base, J lost 4 bases, and 4 bases stayed unmatched. Germline-derived CDR1 and CDR2 are KGHSH and LQKENI.

The chain recombines TRBV6-6 with TRBJ2-5; 7 positions agree with TRBD1. This CDR3 spans 14 amino acids. Germline CDR1 MNHNY, CDR2 SVGAGI (reference sequence). After removal of 2 bases from V and 1 base from J, the junction contained 1 base not matched to a gene. CDR3 region: CASSYGDSQETQYF. As DNA, the CDR3 is TGTGCCAGCAGTTACGGGGACAGCCAAGAGACCCAGTACTTC.

The chain has TRBV6-1 and TRBJ1-4; a weak D match, TRBD1 (5 bases). Germline V gene sequence: CDR1 MNHNS, CDR2 SASEGT. The CDR3 is 15 amino acids. The V end was cut by 4 bases, the J end by 7 bases, with 16 bases between. The CDR3 region is CASSVAGQLSEKLFF. CDR3 coding DNA: TGTGCCAGCAGTGTCGCAGGGCAGCTTAGTGAAAAACTGTTTTTT.

The chain recombines TRBV18 with TRBJ2-3; 15 bases match TRBD2. The CDR3 totals 16 residues. With 3 bases clipped from V and 4 bases from J, the junction kept 2 bases outside the gene matches. Per the germline V gene, CDR1 is KGHSH and CDR2 is LQKENI. This CDR3 is CASSPGLAGGSDTQYF. CDR3 sequence (DNA): TGTGCCAGCTCACCCGGACTAGCGGGGGGGTCAGATACGCAGTATTTT. Full variable domain (missing parts from reference TRBV18 and TRBJ2-3): NAGVMQNPRHLVRRRGQEARLRCSPMKGHSHVYWYRQLPEEGLKFMVYLQKENIIDESGMPKERFSAEFPKEGPSILRIQQVVRGDSAAYFCASSPGLAGGSDTQYFGPGTRLTVL.

This rearrangement joins TRBV15 to TRBJ1-3, with no clear D. CDR3 length equals 15 residues. CDR1 LNHNV and CDR2 YYDKDF come from the germline V gene (reference sequence). With 0 bases removed from V and 4 bases from J, the gap between germline ends came to 10 bases. CDR3 in DNA: TGTGCCACCAGCAGAGATCTGTCGGGGGGAAACACCATATATTTT. Protein product: CATSRDLSGGNTIYF.

CDR3 DNA sequence: TGTGCCAGCAGTGAAGAGGGACAGGGGTGGGGGACCCAGTACTTC. Protein product: CASSEEGQGWGTQYF. V gene TRBV2 combines with J gene TRBJ2-5, with TRBD1 matching over 10 bases. The CDR3 contains 15 residues. CDR1 is SNHLY, CDR2 FYNNEI, per germline. V shed 1 base and J 7 bases; nucleotides not matched to a gene: 6.

The chain has TRBV28 and TRBJ2-5; D call uncertain. The V end was cut by 4 bases, the J end by 2 bases, with 8 bases between. Germline V gene data show CDR1 as MDHEN and CDR2 as SYDVKM. The CDR3 is 13 residues long. The chain's CDR3 is CASSSQIQETQYF. The CDR3 bases are TGTGCCAGCAGTTCTCAGATTCAAGAGACCCAGTACTTC.

This clone has only one observation. The chain links TRBV21-1 to TRBJ2-3; the table names TRBD2, a call not compared with the DNA. TRBV21-1 is given as a pseudogene. This CDR3 is 17 amino acids long. CDR3 sequence reads: CASSSRGTSGNTDTQYF. DNA of the CDR3: TGTGCCAGCAGCTCCCGGGGGACTAGCGGTAACACAGATACGCAGTATTTT.

The V gene is TRBV18, the J gene TRBJ2-5; unclear D gene. Trimming removed 0 bases at V and 4 bases at J, with 6 bases between. The CDR3 totals 13 residues. Germline assignment: CDR1 KGHSH and CDR2 LQKENI. The CDR3 loop is CASSPPATETQYF. Here the CDR3 DNA reads TGTGCCAGCTCACCACCGGCAACAGAGACCCAGTACTTC.

The chain couples TRBV7-2 to TRBJ2-5; D is uncertain. The germline V gene encodes CDR1 SGHTA and CDR2 FQGNSA. The V end was cut by 2 bases, the J end by 5 bases, with 15 bases between. CDR3 length: 15 amino acids. CDR3 residues: CASSLSSRREETQYF. CDR3 coding DNA: TGTGCCAGCAGCTTAAGCTCCCGGAGAGAGGAGACCCAGTACTTC.

This chain uses TRBV25-1 with TRBJ1-1; D is uncertain. Trimming removed 6 bases from V and 5 bases from J, with 13 bases in between. From germline, CDR1 is MGHDK and CDR2 SYGVNS. The CDR3 consists of 13 residues. CDR3 region: CASSWAGGTEAFF. The CDR3, as DNA: TGTGCCAGCAGCTGGGCGGGCGGGACTGAAGCTTTCTTT.

The rearrangement links TRBV27 to TRBJ2-7; D perhaps matches TRBD1 (6 bases). The CDR3 contains 13 residues. Trimming cost V 3 bases and J 1 base, with 7 bases left between them. From germline, CDR1 is MNHEY and CDR2 SMNVEV (reference sequence). In DNA form, the CDR3 reads TGTGCCAGCAGTTTTGGACAGTCCTACGAGCAGTACTTC. This translates into CASSFGQSYEQYF.

V and J are TRBV13 and TRBJ2-6; the match to TRBD1 covers 9 bases. With V trimmed by 9 bases and J by 1 base, 7 bases remained unmatched. The germline CDR1 and CDR2 sequences are PRHDT and FYEKMQ (reference sequence). CDR3 length: 16 amino acids. The CDR3 sequence is CASRGTGHSGANVLTF. Written as DNA, the CDR3 is TGTGCCAGTAGGGGGACAGGGCATTCTGGGGCCAACGTCCTGACTTTC.

In the case of this clone: At one of its ends the junction is not consistent with the germline gene, which may arise from a read error. The rearrangement links TRBV7-7 to TRBJ2-3; TRBD2 agrees at 9 bases. This CDR3 has 15 amino acids. Looked up from germline, CDR1 is SSHAT and CDR2 is FNYEAQ (reference sequence). The CDR3 DNA sequence: TGTGCTAGCAGCTTAGGCGGGAGGGCGGGAGATACGCAGTATTTT. Translation: CASSLGGRAGDTQYF.

The chain links TRBV5-1 to TRBJ1-6, with TRBD1 matching over 8 bases. The CDR3 sequence is 15 residues long. V was pared by 4 bases and J by 9 bases, with 9 bases of the junction left unmatched. Germline V gives CDR1 SGHRS, CDR2 YFSETQ. As DNA, the CDR3 is TGCGCCAGCAGCGGAACGACAGGGGTGGGTTCACCCCTCCACTTT. Residues: CASSGTTGVGSPLHF. Based on the CDR3 plus reference TRBV5-1 and TRBJ1-6, the full variable domain is KAGVTQTPRYLIKTRGQQVTLSCSPISGHRSVSWYQQTPGQGLQFLFEYFSETQRNKGNFPGRFSGRQFSNSRSEMNVSTLELGDSALYLCASSGTTGVGSPLHFGNGTRLTVT.

The chain has TRBV11-1 and TRBJ2-3; D might be TRBD2 (6 bases). V lost 8 bases and J 2 bases, leaving 14 bases between the germline ends. The germline V gene encodes CDR1 SGHAT and CDR2 FQDESV (reference sequence). The CDR3 has 14 residues. The CDR3 protein is CASGSGGNTDTQYF. The CDR3 DNA follows: TGTGCCAGCGGGTCCGGCGGGAACACAGATACGCAGTATTTT.

The chain recombines TRBV10-1 with TRBJ1-3; D remains unclear. The CDR3 extends over 14 amino acids. V shed 0 bases and J shed 3 bases, with 6 bases lying between them. The germline V gene encodes CDR1 WNHNN and CDR2 SYGVQD (reference sequence). The CDR3, as DNA: TGCGCCAGCAGTGAGTCGCGCCTTGGAAACACCATATATTTT. This gives the protein CASSESRLGNTIYF.